The sequence of this TCR beta chain was determined in a study of blood T cell repertoires in COVID-19. Overall study context: Researchers got acute and convalescent COVID-19 samples from the United States, Italy and Spain. The analysed material was cDNA or gDNA that came from T cells, B-cell-depleted T cells, or PBMCs.

TCRdb keeps only in-frame clones here, not all; method: immunoSEQ multiplex PCR. The sample records 200,000 to 300,000 clones, roughly 90% being singletons. Losses at the gene ends were 11 bases for V and 4 bases for J; bases not matched to a gene: 14. The CDR3 contains 15 residues. From germline, CDR1 is SNHLY and CDR2 FYNNEI. Sequenced input: peripheral blood. This clonotype was obtained from a man between 60 and 75 years old who had recovered from COVID-19. The chain is built from TRBV2 and TRBJ2-3; 8 bases are a match to TRBD2. The CDR3 sequence is CAHPPRGGQPDTQYF. The DNA for the CDR3 is TGTGCCCACCCTCCCCGGGGGGGGCAGCCAGATACGCAGTATTTT. Combining the CDR3 with reference TRBV2 and TRBJ2-3 gives the whole variable domain EPEVTQTPSHQVTQMGQEVILRCVPISNHLYFYWYRQILGQKVEFLVSFYNNEISEKSEIFDDQFSVERPDGSNFTLKIRSTKLEDSAMYFCAHPPRGGQPDTQYFGPGTRLTVL.